These T cell receptor beta chains were read from a single sample in a study of Ad26.COV2.S vaccination and SARS-CoV-2 variants. TCRdb keeps only in-frame clones here, not all; method: immunoSEQ multiplex PCR. Here the sample spans about 400,000 clones, roughly 90% being singletons. The sequences come from peripheral blood, collected in a trial of Ad26.COV2.S vaccine versus placebo. The receptors come from a person aged 18-60 years who received the Ad26.COV2.S COVID-19 vaccine or a placebo. Each CDR3 is given with its conserved first and last residue. A D gene is named only where the DNA matches it firmly. Expanded clones get a size class; other rows say once, few or many, or leave the size out.

d_call j_call clone_size v_call cdr3_nt cdr3_aa
TRBD1 TRBJ1-6 few TRBV9 TGTGCCAGCAGCGTAGGACAGGGATATTCACCCCTCCACTTT CASSVGQGYSPLHF
TRBD2 TRBJ2-1 NA TRBV6-2/TRBV6-3 TGTGCCAGCAGTTACGGCTGGACTAGCGGGGTCGGTGAGCAGTTCTTC CASSYGWTSGVGEQFF
NA TRBJ2-3 once TRBV29-1 TGCAGCGTTGAAGGACAAGGCCTCACAGATACGCAGTATTTT CSVEGQGLTDTQYF
TRBD1 TRBJ1-1 NA TRBV7-2 TGTGCCAGCAGCCCCGGGACAGAGAGGGAAGCTTTCTTT CASSPGTEREAFF
NA TRBJ2-7 NA TRBV11-2 TGTGCCAGCAGCTTAGGACAGCTCCGGGAGCAGTACTTC CASSLGQLREQYF
TRBD1 TRBJ1-6 NA TRBV19 TGTGCCAGTAGTGCCCGACAGGGATCTGATTCACCCCTCCACTTT CASSARQGSDSPLHF
NA TRBJ2-2 NA TRBV5-3 TGTGCCAGAAGCTTGGCGCTCGGCCCTTCAAACACCGGGGAGCTGTTTTTT CARSLALGPSNTGELFF
NA TRBJ2-1 NA TRBV14 TGTGCCAGCAGCTATGGAAATGAGCAGTTCTTC CASSYGNEQFF
NA TRBJ2-1 NA TRBV9 TGTGCCAGCAGCGACTCAGCCAATGAGCAGTTCTTC CASSDSANEQFF
NA TRBJ1-3 NA TRBV6-1 TGTGCCAGCAGTGAAGCGTTTTCGACAGTCACTGGAAACACCATATATTTT CASSEAFSTVTGNTIYF
NA TRBJ2-1 NA TRBV18 TGTGCCAGCTCACCAGGCCGCCGGGATGAGCAGTTCTTC CASSPGRRDEQFF
TRBD1 TRBJ2-1 NA TRBV7-3 TGTGCCAGCAGCGCATCGGGACAGAAAAACAATGAGCAGTTCTTC CASSASGQKNNEQFF
NA TRBJ2-7 NA TRBV6-5 TGTGCCAGCAGTCATTCCGGGCCCCCTTACGAGCAGTACTTC CASSHSGPPYEQYF
TRBD1 TRBJ2-1 NA TRBV5-1 TGCGCCAGCAGCCCCGGACAGGCCCCGAGCTCCTACAATGAGCAGTTCTTC CASSPGQAPSSYNEQFF
NA TRBJ1-5 NA TRBV3-1/TRBV3-2 TGTGCCAGCGGCTTTCTGGCGGACAATCAGCCCCAGCATTTT CASGFLADNQPQHF
TRBD1 TRBJ2-7 NA TRBV9 TGTGCCAGCAGCGTAGGTCCCGACAGGGACTACGAGCAGTACTTC CASSVGPDRDYEQYF
NA TRBJ2-6 NA TRBV2 TGTGCCAGCTGTGGGGACGCCAACGTCCTGACTTTC CASCGDANVLTF
NA TRBJ1-5 NA TRBV19 TGTGCCAGTAAGGATCTACCGGGTTATAGCAATCAGCCCCAGCATTTT CASKDLPGYSNQPQHF
NA TRBJ2-3 NA TRBV7-9 TGTGCCAGCAGAGGAGGGGTAGGCACAGATACGCAGTATTTT CASRGGVGTDTQYF
TRBD1 TRBJ1-5 NA TRBV6-5 TGTGCCAGCACCCTCGCGGACAGGAGCAATCAGCCCCAGCATTTT CASTLADRSNQPQHF
TRBD1 TRBJ2-2 NA TRBV19 TGTGCCAGTAGTATATTCGGGACAGAGGCCGGGGAGCTGTTTTTT CASSIFGTEAGELFF
NA TRBJ2-3 NA TRBV13 TGTGCCAGCAGCTCCGAGGCGGTCGAACAGTATTTT CASSSEAVEQYF
NA TRBJ1-4 NA TRBV30 TGTGCCTGTTACGGGACATTTAATGAAAAACTGTTTTTT CACYGTFNEKLFF
TRBD1 TRBJ1-6 NA TRBV7-2 TGTGCCAGCAGCTCCCGGACAGGGGATGTTATCCTCCACTTT CASSSRTGDVILHF
NA TRBJ1-3 NA TRBV24-1 TGTGCCACCAGTGATTTGCACGAAGGCCGCCTGGGGGGAAACACCATATATTTT CATSDLHEGRLGGNTIYF
TRBD1 TRBJ2-1 NA TRBV5-6 TGTGCCAGCAGCTCGGGGACAGGGGGCTGGAATGAGCAGTTCTTC CASSSGTGGWNEQFF
NA TRBJ2-5 NA TRBV5-5 TGTGCCAGCAGCTTTCGGCCGGAACAAGAGACCCAGTACTTC CASSFRPEQETQYF
NA TRBJ1-5 NA TRBV19 TGTGCCAGAGAGAGGACATTCCGATATATGCCCCAGCATTTT CARERTFRYMPQHF
TRBD1 TRBJ2-7 NA TRBV7-8 TGTGCCAGCAGCCTTGATACAGGGGTCGAGCAGTACTTC CASSLDTGVEQYF
NA TRBJ1-1 NA TRBV24-1 TGTGCCACCAGTGCGTGGGGTGGGACTGAAGCTTTCTTT CATSAWGGTEAFF
TRBD2 TRBJ2-1 NA TRBV4-1 TGCGCCAGCAGCCAAGACGGGGGGGAGTACAATGAGCAGTTCTTC CASSQDGGEYNEQFF
TRBD2 TRBJ2-3 NA TRBV7-2 TGTGCCAGCAGCTTGGGCGGGGGGACCCCCACAGATACGCAGTATTTT CASSLGGGTPTDTQYF
TRBD2 TRBJ2-7 NA TRBV3-1/TRBV3-2 TGTGCCAGCAGCCAAGATATGGCTAGCGGCTCCTACGAGCAGTACTTC CASSQDMASGSYEQYF
TRBD1 TRBJ2-5 NA TRBV28 TGTGCCAGCAGCTCCCTGAGAACAGGGGGGAAAGAGACCCAGTACTTC CASSSLRTGGKETQYF
NA TRBJ1-5 NA TRBV5-8 TGTGCCAGCAGCTTGGAAGATCAGCCCCAGCATTTT CASSLEDQPQHF
NA TRBJ1-1 NA TRBV2 TGTGCCAGCGGCAACTCCTGGATGAACACTGAAGCTTTCTTT CASGNSWMNTEAFF
TRBD2 TRBJ2-1 NA TRBV11-3 TGTGCCAGCAGCTTATTAGCGGGGGCCTACAATGAGCAGTTCTTC CASSLLAGAYNEQFF
NA TRBJ1-2 NA TRBV29-1 TGCAGCGTTGAAGCTCCAAGAGCTAACTATGGCTACACCTTC CSVEAPRANYGYTF
NA TRBJ2-7 NA TRBV29-1 TGCAGCGTTGAGTCTGGGACCCCCTACGAGCAGTACTTC CSVESGTPYEQYF
TRBD1 TRBJ1-2 once TRBV28 TGTGCCAGCACGTCCCGGGACAGGGGCAACTATGGCTACACCTTC CASTSRDRGNYGYTF
TRBD2 TRBJ2-1 NA TRBV12-3/TRBV12-4 TGTGCCAGCAGGGGGACTAGCGGAAATGAGCAGTTCTTC CASRGTSGNEQFF
NA TRBJ1-2 NA TRBV28 TGTGCCAGCAGTTTAAGGGTCAGGGGTCCCTATGGCTACACCTTC CASSLRVRGPYGYTF
TRBD1 TRBJ2-2 NA TRBV7-9 TGTGCCAGCAGCCGACAGGGTACGAACACCGGGGAGCTGTTTTTT CASSRQGTNTGELFF
TRBD2 TRBJ2-1 NA TRBV10-3 TGTGCCATCAGGGTTCCCGGGACTAGCGGGGGGGCCAATAACTACAATGAGCAGTTCTTC CAIRVPGTSGGANNYNEQFF
NA TRBJ2-7 NA TRBV6-2/TRBV6-3 TGTGCCAGCAGCTTGATCCCCCGGCAAGGGTTTGCCTACGAGCAGTACTTC CASSLIPRQGFAYEQYF
NA TRBJ1-1 NA TRBV6-6 TGTGCCAGCATGATGGGGGGCGGCACTGAAGCTTTCTTT CASMMGGGTEAFF
TRBD2 TRBJ2-7 once TRBV11-3 TGTGCCAGCAGCTTCGGTAGCGGGGGCGAGCAGTACTTC CASSFGSGGEQYF
NA TRBJ1-4 NA TRBV5-1 TGCGCCAGCAGAAAGGGTGCAACTAATGAAAAACTGTTTTTT CASRKGATNEKLFF
NA TRBJ2-5 NA TRBV24-1 TGTGCCACCAGTGATTTACAGGGACAAGAGACCCAGTACTTC CATSDLQGQETQYF
NA TRBJ2-7 NA TRBV29-1 TGCAGCGTTGCCGGACAGAGCGAGCAGTACTTC CSVAGQSEQYF
NA TRBJ1-6 NA TRBV11-2 TGTGCCAGCAGCGCAGGTTATAATTCACCCCTCCACTTT CASSAGYNSPLHF
NA TRBJ2-2 few TRBV11-3 TGTGCCAGCAGCTTAAAGCCAAACACCGGGGAGCTGTTTTTT CASSLKPNTGELFF
TRBD1 TRBJ2-3 NA TRBV19 TGTGCCAGTAGTTGGGGACAGGGTACGGCAGATACGCAGTATTTT CASSWGQGTADTQYF
NA TRBJ1-1 NA TRBV5-1 TGCGCCAGCACCCCCTTCGGCAGGGGGAACACTGAAGCTTTCTTT CASTPFGRGNTEAFF
TRBD1 TRBJ1-1 NA TRBV2 TGTGCCAGCAGTCCAAGGGGGCAAATGAACACTGAAGCTTTCTTT CASSPRGQMNTEAFF